Following are 9 T cell receptor beta chains from one sample sequenced in a study of a mutant IDH1 vaccine in newly diagnosed glioma. Method: immunoSEQ multiplex PCR; TCRdb's copy keeps in-frame clones and lacks some. The sample consists of tens of thousands of clones, about 90% of them appearing once. No cognate antigen is known for these TCRs. Time point indicated: week 23, last vaccination. Vaccination used 300 ug of mutant IDH1 20-mer peptide per dose, with topical imiquimod. Sequenced here: PBMCs, sampled from a glioma patient whose treatment included an IDH1 peptide vaccine. These receptors were taken from a man in his forties or fifties with glioma.

The chain is built from TRBV5-1 and TRBJ2-7, with D possibly called TRBD1 or TRBD2 (5 bases each). The CDR3 covers 14 residues. Germline CDR1 is SGHRS and CDR2 is YFSETQ. The ends were cut back, 4 bases at V and 0 bases at J, with 11 bases in the middle. DNA for the CDR3: TGCGCCAGCAGCACCGGGACGGACTCCTACGAGCAGTACTTC. As protein: CASSTGTDSYEQYF.

The chain has TRBV19 and TRBJ2-7, with D tentatively TRBD1 (6 bases). The CDR3 has 14 amino acids. Germline CDR1 LNHDA, CDR2 SQIVND (reference sequence). Trimming shortened V by 7 bases and J by 0 bases, and 13 bases separated the two germline ends. CDR3 nucleotide sequence: TGTGCCAGTAATTCATTAGGGGGCTCCTACGAGCAGTACTTC. Protein product: CASNSLGGSYEQYF.

This clone was observed a handful of times. The chain combines TRBV19 with TRBJ2-7; D is perhaps TRBD2 (7 bases). The V gene's germline CDR1 is LNHDA and CDR2 SQIVND (reference sequence). V lost 5 bases, J lost 0 bases, and 14 bases lay in between. The CDR3 runs 15 residues. This CDR3 is CASSDSGTSSYEQYF. The CDR3 DNA is TGTGCCAGTAGTGACAGCGGGACATCCTCCTACGAGCAGTACTTC.

This chain uses TRBV5-1 with TRBJ2-2; 9 nucleotides line up with TRBD2. CDR3 length: 16 amino acids. Germline values: CDR1 SGHRS, CDR2 YFSETQ. With V trimmed by 4 bases and J by 4 bases, 8 bases remained unmatched. The CDR3 loop reads CASSRLLAGSTGELFF. As DNA, the CDR3 is TGCGCCAGCAGCCGCCTTCTAGCGGGAAGCACCGGGGAGCTGTTTTTT.

The chain uses TRBV15 and TRBJ1-2; D might be TRBD1 (6 bases). Germline CDR1 and CDR2: LNHNV and YYDKDF (reference sequence). CDR3 length: 14 amino acids. The ends were cut back, 0 bases at V and 8 bases at J, with 13 bases in the middle. The CDR3 region has the DNA TGTGCCACCAGCAGAGACAGGGGTGTGGGGGGCTACACCTTC. Translating gives CATSRDRGVGGYTF.

This clone was recorded a few times. The chain couples TRBV7-8 to TRBJ1-2; D is unclear. Germline assignment: CDR1 SGHVS and CDR2 FQNEAQ. This CDR3 comprises 13 residues. V was trimmed by 2 bases and J by 4 bases, leaving 8 bases between them. For the CDR3, the DNA is TGTGCCAGCAGCTTACAGGTGATCTATGGCTACACCTTC. Encoded protein: CASSLQVIYGYTF.

The rearrangement links TRBV9 to TRBJ1-1, with no clear D. The CDR3 spans 12 residues. V lost 0 bases and J lost 10, with 10 bases in between. CDR1 SGDLS and CDR2 YYNGEE come from the germline V gene. CDR3 sequence (DNA): TGTGCCAGCAGCGTAGACAGCGGGCGAGCTTTCTTT. Its translation is CASSVDSGRAFF.

The chain has TRBV19 and TRBJ1-1, with 7 positions matching TRBD1. V trimming: 4 bases; J trimming: 5 bases; junction bases outside the gene matches: 13. This CDR3 comprises 16 residues. The germline gives CDR1 LNHDA, CDR2 SQIVND (reference sequence). DNA for the CDR3: TGTGCCAGTAGTACCACGCTCCGACAGGGTTGGACTGAAGCTTTCTTT. This encodes CASSTTLRQGWTEAFF.

This chain links TRBV29-1 with TRBJ2-7, with 12 bases matching TRBD2. Germline-derived CDR1 and CDR2 are SQVTM and ANQGSEA. V was pared by 7 bases and J by 6 bases, with 10 bases of the junction left unmatched. There are 14 residues in the CDR3. CDR3 sequence (DNA): TGCAGCGCCCGTCGGACTAGCGGGATTGCCGAGCAGTACTTC. This translates into CSARRTSGIAEQYF.